Detailed here is one TCR beta chain. The table came from immunoSEQ multiplex PCR; TCRdb's copy has only in-frame clones and leaves some out. The sample carries 70,000 to 85,000 clones, about 97% recorded once. V shed 3 bases and J shed 8 bases, with 10 bases lying between them. The CDR3 is 12 amino acids. CDR1 MDHEN and CDR2 SYDVKM come from the germline V gene. The sample belongs to a study of technical replicates of blood from a few donors. The sequenced sample consisted of T cells isolated from PBMCs. The receptor was derived from a human donor in good health. The chain links TRBV28 to TRBJ1-2, with no clear D. The CDR3 region has the DNA TGTGCCAGCAGTTTTTCTTTTCCCGGCTACACCTTC. Protein product: CASSFSFPGYTF.